Each of the 4 T cell receptor beta chains below was sequenced from the same sample in a study of blood T cell repertoires in COVID-19. Data came from immunoSEQ multiplex PCR; TCRdb stores just in-frame clones and leaves some out. The profile shows over 300,000 clones, 75% to 90% of them singletons. The sequenced material came from PBMCs or T cells enriched from blood (not recorded which). All receptors derive from a woman between 40 and 55 years old who had recovered from COVID-19.

The chain recombines TRBV19 with TRBJ2-7; 8 positions match TRBD1. CDR1 is LNHDA, CDR2 SQIVND, per germline (reference sequence). Trimming at V came to 4 bases and at J to 6 bases, leaving 5 bases not matched to a gene. The CDR3 totals 13 residues. CDR3 DNA sequence: TGTGCCAGTAGTACCGGACAGGGAGGCGAGCAGTACTTC. Amino acids: CASSTGQGGEQYF. The full variable domain, in which reference TRBV19 and TRBJ2-7 provide the parts outside the CDR3, is DGGITQSPKYLFRKEGQNVTLSCEQNLNHDAMYWYRQDPGQGLRLIYYSQIVNDFQKGDIAEGYSVSREKKESFPLTVTSAQKNPTAFYLCASSTGQGGEQYFGPGTRLTVT.

The chain uses TRBV11-3 and TRBJ1-2; 8 nucleotides match TRBD1. V lost 5 bases to trimming and J lost 8 bases; unmatched junction nucleotides: 19. This CDR3 contains 17 residues. Germline lookup yields CDR1 SGHNT and CDR2 YENEEA. CDR3 loop: CASSPSGTGSLLEGYTF. The CDR3 DNA is TGTGCCAGCAGCCCTTCCGGGACAGGTTCTCTATTGGAAGGCTACACCTTC.

V usage is TRBV4-1 and J usage is TRBJ2-5; D possibly corresponds to TRBD2 (7 bases). The CDR3 has 16 amino acids. Trimming took off 0 bases at V and 5 bases at J, with 16 bases between the two ends. Germline V CDR1 and CDR2: MGHRA, YSYEKL. This CDR3 reads CASSQDRVQGGETQYF. In DNA, the CDR3 is TGCGCCAGCAGCCAAGATAGGGTACAGGGAGGGGAGACCCAGTACTTC.

In its sample, this clone was seen once. The chain employs TRBV29-1 and TRBJ2-4; TRBD1 agrees at 10 bases. Looked up from germline, CDR1 is SQVTM and CDR2 is ANQGSEA. This CDR3 contains 14 residues. V trimming: 0 bases; J trimming: 15 bases; junction bases outside the gene matches: 11. CDR3 sequence: CSVEDRQGAKGVYF. CDR3 DNA: TGCAGCGTTGAAGATCGACAGGGGGCTAAGGGGGTGTACTTC.